This record looks at one TCR beta chain sequence and its context. Some clones are missing from TCRdb's copy, which holds only in-frame ones; the method was immunoSEQ multiplex PCR. The sample lists some 130,000 clones; around 87% were seen once. The sample originates from a study of cytomegalovirus exposure and HLA in healthy donors. Study-wide background: The same platform was used for the roughly 130 validation repertoires and the approximately 670 first-cohort repertoires, a later analysis reported.

CDR3 length equals 13 residues. Germline V CDR1 and CDR2: MNHEY, SVGAGI. Trimming pared 6 bases from V and 5 bases from J, leaving 13 bases between. The material sequenced was PBMCs. This rearrangement joins TRBV6-5 to TRBJ1-1; no definite D call. The receptor was derived from a woman under 30 in good health and CMV-seropositive. CDR3 bases: TGTGCCAGCAGCCAGGTGGTTGGGACTGAAGCTTTCTTT. Its translation is CASSQVVGTEAFF.